A single sample gave rise to the 6 T cell receptor beta chains below, sequenced in a study of blood T cell repertoires in COVID-19. TCRdb's table, derived via immunoSEQ multiplex PCR, lists solely in-frame clones and lacks some. The table lists 250,000 or so clones, about 91% of them singletons. The sequenced material came from PBMCs or T cells enriched from blood (not recorded which). The receptors derive from a man in his forties who had been exposed to COVID-19.

This chain joins TRBV7-6 and TRBJ2-2; 8 bases agree with TRBD1. The CDR3 runs to 15 residues. The trim removed 4 bases at V and 6 bases at J, leaving 7 bases unmatched. From germline, CDR1 is SGHVS and CDR2 FNYEAQ. Here the CDR3 reads CASSWGQEIPGELFF. The CDR3 nucleotides are TGTGCCAGCAGCTGGGGACAGGAGATCCCCGGGGAGCTGTTTTTT.

The chain links TRBV6-6 to TRBJ2-2; 8 bases match TRBD1. The CDR3 totals 16 residues. The trim removed 5 bases at V and 5 bases at J, leaving 10 bases unmatched. The germline CDR1 and CDR2 sequences are MNHNY and SVGAGI (reference sequence). DNA for the CDR3: TGTGCCAGCAGTCCAAGTACAGGGGGTGGAACCGGGGAGCTGTTTTTT. Its translation: CASSPSTGGGTGELFF.

The chain has TRBV5-1 and TRBJ1-6; the D is unclear. CDR1 is SGHRS, CDR2 YFSETQ, per germline. The CDR3 spans 13 residues. Between the trimmed V and J ends, which lost 1 base and 7 bases, there was a span of 6 bases. DNA of the CDR3: TGCGCCAGCAGCTTGAACCAGAATTCACCCCTCCACTTT. It encodes CASSLNQNSPLHF. Supplemented by reference TRBV5-1 and TRBJ1-6, the full variable domain reads KAGVTQTPRYLIKTRGQQVTLSCSPISGHRSVSWYQQTPGQGLQFLFEYFSETQRNKGNFPGRFSGRQFSNSRSEMNVSTLELGDSALYLCASSLNQNSPLHFGNGTRLTVT.

The genes are TRBV12-5 and TRBJ2-2, with D possibly TRBD1 on 6 matching bases. Trimming shortened V by 2 bases and J by 2 bases, and 15 bases separated the two germline ends. Germline V gene sequence: CDR1 LGHNT, CDR2 FRNRAP. The CDR3 extends over 17 amino acids. CDR3 sequence: CASGLTLRTANTGELFF. The CDR3, as DNA: TGTGCTAGTGGTTTGACCCTTCGGACAGCTAACACCGGGGAGCTGTTTTTT.

This clone has only a few counts. V and J are TRBV7-2 and TRBJ2-2; D uncertain. V lost 5 bases to trimming and J lost 4 bases, with 14 bases between them. Germline values: CDR1 SGHTA, CDR2 FQGNSA. The CDR3 spans 15 residues. This CDR3 is CASSPQWSSTGELFF. The CDR3 DNA follows: TGTGCCAGCAGCCCTCAGTGGTCCAGCACCGGGGAGCTGTTTTTT.

The chain links TRBV28 to TRBJ2-7, with TRBD2 matching 7 bases. The CDR3 is 15 residues long. The V and J ends lost 2 bases and 5 bases, in that order; junction bases with no gene match: 9. Germline assignment: CDR1 MDHEN and CDR2 SYDVKM. This CDR3 is CASSLTSGINHEQYF. For the CDR3, the DNA is TGTGCCAGCAGTTTAACCAGCGGGATTAACCACGAGCAGTACTTC.